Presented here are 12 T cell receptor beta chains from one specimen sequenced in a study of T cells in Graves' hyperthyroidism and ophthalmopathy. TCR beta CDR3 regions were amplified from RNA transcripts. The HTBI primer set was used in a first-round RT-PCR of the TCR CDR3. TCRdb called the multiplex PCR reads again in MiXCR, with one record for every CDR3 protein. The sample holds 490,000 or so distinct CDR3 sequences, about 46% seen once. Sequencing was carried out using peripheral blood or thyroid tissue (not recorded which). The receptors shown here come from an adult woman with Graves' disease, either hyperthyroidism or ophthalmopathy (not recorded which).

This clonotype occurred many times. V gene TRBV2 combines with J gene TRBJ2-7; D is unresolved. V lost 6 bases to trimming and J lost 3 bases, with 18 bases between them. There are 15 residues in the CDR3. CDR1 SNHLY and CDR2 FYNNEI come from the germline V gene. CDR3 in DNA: TGTGCCAGCAGCCTTAGGCAGGTAATGGTCTACGAGCAGTACTTC. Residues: CASSLRQVMVYEQYF.

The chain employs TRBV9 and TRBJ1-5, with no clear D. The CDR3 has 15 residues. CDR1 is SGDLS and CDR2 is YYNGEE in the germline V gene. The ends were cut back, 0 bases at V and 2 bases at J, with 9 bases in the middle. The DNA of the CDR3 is TGTGCCAGCAGCGTAGGTGGTATTGGCAATCAGCCCCAGCATTTT. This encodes CASSVGGIGNQPQHF.

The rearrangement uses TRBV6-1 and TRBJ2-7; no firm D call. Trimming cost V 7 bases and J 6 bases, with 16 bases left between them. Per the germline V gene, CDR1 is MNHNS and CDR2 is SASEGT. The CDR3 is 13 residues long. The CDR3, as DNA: TGTGCCAGCAACCCGATACCTAGTGGCGAGCAGTACTTC. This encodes CASNPIPSGEQYF.

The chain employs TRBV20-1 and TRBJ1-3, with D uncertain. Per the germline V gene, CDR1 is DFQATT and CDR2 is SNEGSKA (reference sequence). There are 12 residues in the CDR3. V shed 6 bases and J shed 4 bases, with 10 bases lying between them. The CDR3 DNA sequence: TGCAGTGCGCCCCGGTCCGGAAACACCATATATTTT. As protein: CSAPRSGNTIYF.

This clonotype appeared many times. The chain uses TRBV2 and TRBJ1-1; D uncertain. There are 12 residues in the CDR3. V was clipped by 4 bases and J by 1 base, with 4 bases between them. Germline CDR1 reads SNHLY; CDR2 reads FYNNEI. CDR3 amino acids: CASSGGNTEAFF. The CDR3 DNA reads TGTGCCAGCAGTGGAGGGAACACTGAAGCTTTCTTT.

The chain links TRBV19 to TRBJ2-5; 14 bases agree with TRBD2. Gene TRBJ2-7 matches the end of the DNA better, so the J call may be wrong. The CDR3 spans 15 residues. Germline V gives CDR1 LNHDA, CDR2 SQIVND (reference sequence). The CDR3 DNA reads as TGTGCCAGTGGGACTAGCGGGAGCCATCTTGGCGAGCAGTACTTC. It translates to CASGTSGSHLGEQYF.

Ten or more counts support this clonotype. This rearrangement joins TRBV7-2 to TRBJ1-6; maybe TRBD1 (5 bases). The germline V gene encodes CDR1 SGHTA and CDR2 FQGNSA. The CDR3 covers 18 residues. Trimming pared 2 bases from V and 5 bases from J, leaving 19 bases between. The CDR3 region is CASSLRVMQGVNNSPLHF. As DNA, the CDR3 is TGTGCCAGCAGCTTAAGAGTTATGCAGGGAGTAAATAATTCACCCCTCCACTTT.

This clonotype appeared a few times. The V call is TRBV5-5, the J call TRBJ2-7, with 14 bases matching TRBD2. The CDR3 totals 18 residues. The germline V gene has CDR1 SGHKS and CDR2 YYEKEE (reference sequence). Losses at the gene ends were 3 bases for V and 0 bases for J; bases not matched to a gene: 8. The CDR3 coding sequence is TGTGCCAGCAGCTCCTACCCTGGGACTAGCGGGAGCTCCTACGAGCAGTACTTC. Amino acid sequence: CASSSYPGTSGSSYEQYF.

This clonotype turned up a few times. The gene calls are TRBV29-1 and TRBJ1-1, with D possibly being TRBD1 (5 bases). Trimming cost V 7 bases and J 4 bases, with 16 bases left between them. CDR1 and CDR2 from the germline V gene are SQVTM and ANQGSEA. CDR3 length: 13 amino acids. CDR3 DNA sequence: TGCAGCGGAGGAGCAGGGTTCGCCACTGAAGCTTTCTTT. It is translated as CSGGAGFATEAFF. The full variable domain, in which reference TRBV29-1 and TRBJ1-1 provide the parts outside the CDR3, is SAVISQKPSRDICQRGTSLTIQCQVDSQVTMMFWYRQQPGQSLTLIATANQGSEATYESGFVIDKFPISRPNLTFSTLTVSNMSPEDSSIYLCSGGAGFATEAFFGQGTRLTVV.

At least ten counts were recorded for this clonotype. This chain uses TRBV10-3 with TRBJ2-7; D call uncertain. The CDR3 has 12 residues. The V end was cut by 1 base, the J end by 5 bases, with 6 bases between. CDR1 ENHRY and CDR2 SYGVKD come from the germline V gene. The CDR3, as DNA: TGTGCCATCAGTGAGTACCAGAACGAGCAGTACTTC. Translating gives CAISEYQNEQYF.

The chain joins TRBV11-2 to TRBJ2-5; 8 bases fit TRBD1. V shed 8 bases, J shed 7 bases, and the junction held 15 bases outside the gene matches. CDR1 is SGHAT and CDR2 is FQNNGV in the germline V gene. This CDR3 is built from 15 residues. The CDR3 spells CASQGQAIRGVTQYF. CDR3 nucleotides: TGTGCCAGCCAGGGACAGGCCATAAGAGGAGTGACCCAGTACTTC.

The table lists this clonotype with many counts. The CDR3 sequence: CSATSGTANYGYTF. The CDR3 DNA reads TGCAGTGCAACATCCGGGACAGCTAACTATGGCTACACCTTC. This chain uses TRBV20-1 with TRBJ1-2, with TRBD1 matching 7 bases. Germline V lookup: CDR1 DFQATT, CDR2 SNEGSKA (reference sequence). This CDR3 has 14 residues. J lost 0 bases, V lost 6 bases, and 7 bases had no gene match.